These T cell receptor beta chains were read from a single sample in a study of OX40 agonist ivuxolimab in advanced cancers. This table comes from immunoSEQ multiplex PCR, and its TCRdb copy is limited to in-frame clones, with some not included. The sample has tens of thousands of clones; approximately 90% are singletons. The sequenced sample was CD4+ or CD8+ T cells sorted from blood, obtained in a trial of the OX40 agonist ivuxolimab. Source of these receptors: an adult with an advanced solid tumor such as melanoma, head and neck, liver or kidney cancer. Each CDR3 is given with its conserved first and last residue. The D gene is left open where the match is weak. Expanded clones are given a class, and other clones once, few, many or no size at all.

CDR3 protein: CASRSADTHNEQFF; CDR3 DNA: TGTGCCAGCAGAAGCGCAGACACCCACAATGAGCAGTTCTTC; clone size: .; J gene: TRBJ2-1; V gene: TRBV27; D gene: .
CDR3 protein: CASSWGGGLFF; CDR3 DNA: TGTGCCAGTAGTTGGGGGGGCGGACTGTTTTTT; clone size: .; J gene: TRBJ1-4; V gene: TRBV19; D gene: .
CDR3 protein: CASSLVVAGRPMKETQYF; CDR3 DNA: TGTGCCAGCAGCTTGGTGGTAGCGGGTCGGCCAATGAAAGAGACCCAGTACTTC; clone size: .; J gene: TRBJ2-5; V gene: TRBV5-4; D gene: TRBD2
CDR3 protein: CASMTVTEAFF; CDR3 DNA: TGTGCCAGCATGACGGTGACTGAAGCTTTCTTT; clone size: .; J gene: TRBJ1-1; V gene: TRBV6-1; D gene: .
CDR3 protein: CASGGGVYGYTF; CDR3 DNA: TGTGCCAGCGGTGGGGGGGTCTATGGCTACACCTTC; clone size: .; J gene: TRBJ1-2; V gene: TRBV28; D gene: .
CDR3 protein: CSVAVDSTDTQYF; CDR3 DNA: TGCAGCGTTGCCGTGGACAGCACAGATACGCAGTATTTT; clone size: .; J gene: TRBJ2-3; V gene: TRBV29-1; D gene: .
CDR3 protein: CASSQERARMGLALPYEQYF; CDR3 DNA: TGCGCCAGCAGCCAAGAAAGGGCCCGGATGGGACTAGCGTTACCCTACGAGCAGTACTTC; clone size: .; J gene: TRBJ2-7; V gene: TRBV4-3; D gene: TRBD2
CDR3 protein: CASTKTANTGELFF; CDR3 DNA: TGTGCCAGCACCAAGACAGCGAACACCGGGGAGCTGTTTTTT; clone size: .; J gene: TRBJ2-2; V gene: TRBV27; D gene: .
CDR3 protein: CASSLGTRKSYEQYF; CDR3 DNA: TGTGCCAGCAGTTTAGGGACGCGTAAATCCTACGAGCAGTACTTC; clone size: .; J gene: TRBJ2-7; V gene: TRBV28; D gene: .
CDR3 protein: CASSSGLAGNTGELFF; CDR3 DNA: TGTGCCAGCAGCTCCGGACTAGCGGGAAACACCGGGGAGCTGTTTTTT; clone size: .; J gene: TRBJ2-2; V gene: TRBV7-3; D gene: TRBD2
CDR3 protein: CAISPDRGNQPQHF; CDR3 DNA: TGTGCCATCAGTCCGGACAGGGGAAATCAGCCCCAGCATTTT; clone size: few; J gene: TRBJ1-5; V gene: TRBV10-3; D gene: TRBD1
CDR3 protein: CASSQTGGSTDTQYF; CDR3 DNA: TGTGCCAGCTCCCAGACAGGGGGTAGCACAGATACGCAGTATTTT; clone size: .; J gene: TRBJ2-3; V gene: TRBV18; D gene: TRBD1
CDR3 protein: CSVELDRDGYGYTF; CDR3 DNA: TGCAGCGTTGAACTGGACAGGGACGGCTATGGCTACACCTTC; clone size: once; J gene: TRBJ1-2; V gene: TRBV29-1; D gene: TRBD1
CDR3 protein: CASSLQSNTEAFF; CDR3 DNA: TGTGCCAGCAGCTTACAGAGTAACACTGAAGCTTTCTTT; clone size: .; J gene: TRBJ1-1; V gene: TRBV7-2; D gene: .
CDR3 protein: CASSSFPQRLTNTGELFF; CDR3 DNA: TGCGCCAGCAGTTCGTTCCCCCAGCGGCTCACGAACACCGGGGAGCTGTTTTTT; clone size: .; J gene: TRBJ2-2; V gene: TRBV5-1; D gene: .
CDR3 protein: CSATGTGVYSTDTQYF; CDR3 DNA: TGCAGCGCGACGGGGACAGGGGTTTATAGCACAGATACGCAGTATTTT; clone size: .; J gene: TRBJ2-3; V gene: TRBV29-1; D gene: TRBD1
CDR3 protein: CASSNTGTGLQPQHF; CDR3 DNA: TGTGCCAGCTCAAATACTGGGACAGGGCTGCAGCCCCAGCATTTT; clone size: .; J gene: TRBJ1-5; V gene: TRBV19; D gene: TRBD1
CDR3 protein: CASSGTGGDGYTF; CDR3 DNA: TGCGCCAGCAGTGGGACAGGGGGCGATGGCTACACCTTC; clone size: few; J gene: TRBJ1-2; V gene: TRBV10-2; D gene: TRBD1
CDR3 protein: CASSPPQGADTQYF; CDR3 DNA: TGTGCCAGCTCACCACCACAGGGTGCAGATACGCAGTATTTT; clone size: .; J gene: TRBJ2-3; V gene: TRBV18; D gene: .
CDR3 protein: CASSVRDKNIQYF; CDR3 DNA: TGTGCCAGCAGCGTAAGAGACAAAAACATTCAGTACTTC; clone size: .; J gene: TRBJ2-4; V gene: TRBV9; D gene: .
CDR3 protein: CASSFPSGREETQYF; CDR3 DNA: TGCGCCAGCAGCTTCCCTAGCGGGAGAGAGGAGACCCAGTACTTC; clone size: .; J gene: TRBJ2-5; V gene: TRBV5-1; D gene: TRBD2
CDR3 protein: CASSGTSGSYEQYF; CDR3 DNA: TGTGCCAGCAGCGGAACTAGCGGCAGTTACGAGCAGTACTTC; clone size: .; J gene: TRBJ2-7; V gene: TRBV5-5; D gene: TRBD2
CDR3 protein: CASSKKSRTGRNEQFF; CDR3 DNA: TGTGCCAGCAGCAAAAAATCCCGGACAGGGAGGAATGAGCAGTTCTTC; clone size: once; J gene: TRBJ2-1; V gene: TRBV11-1; D gene: TRBD1
CDR3 protein: CASSSGQLNTGELFF; CDR3 DNA: TGTGCCAGCAGTTCGGGACAGCTCAACACCGGGGAGCTGTTTTTT; clone size: once; J gene: TRBJ2-2; V gene: TRBV28; D gene: TRBD1
CDR3 protein: CASSPPGGTSSNQPQHF; CDR3 DNA: TGTGCCAGCTCACCCCCAGGGGGGACTTCTAGCAATCAGCCCCAGCATTTT; clone size: .; J gene: TRBJ1-5; V gene: TRBV18; D gene: TRBD1
CDR3 protein: CASSSGLSNTGELFF; CDR3 DNA: TGTGCCAGCAGTTCCGGACTTTCGAACACCGGGGAGCTGTTTTTT; clone size: .; J gene: TRBJ2-2; V gene: TRBV25-1; D gene: .
CDR3 protein: CASSFWGVSGNTIYF; CDR3 DNA: TGTGCCAGCAGCTTCTGGGGAGTCTCTGGAAACACCATATATTTT; clone size: .; J gene: TRBJ1-3; V gene: TRBV5-4; D gene: .
CDR3 protein: CASSLGHLETQYF; CDR3 DNA: TGTGCCAGCAGCTTAGGTCATTTGGAGACCCAGTACTTC; clone size: .; J gene: TRBJ2-5; V gene: TRBV7-3; D gene: .
CDR3 protein: CASSDSAQGRTEAFF; CDR3 DNA: TGTGCCAGCAGTGACTCCGCACAGGGCAGGACTGAAGCTTTCTTT; clone size: .; J gene: TRBJ1-1; V gene: TRBV6-4; D gene: .
CDR3 protein: CASSYTGTGKSTEAFF; CDR3 DNA: TGCGCCAGCAGTTATACCGGGACAGGGAAGAGCACTGAAGCTTTCTTT; clone size: .; J gene: TRBJ1-1; V gene: TRBV5-1; D gene: TRBD1
CDR3 protein: CASSLAGQGGYNEQFF; CDR3 DNA: TGCGCCAGCAGCTTGGCCGGACAGGGGGGTTACAATGAGCAGTTCTTC; clone size: few; J gene: TRBJ2-1; V gene: TRBV5-1; D gene: TRBD1
CDR3 protein: CASETRSYGYTF; CDR3 DNA: TGTGCCAGTGAGACACGAAGCTATGGCTACACCTTC; clone size: once; J gene: TRBJ1-2; V gene: TRBV28; D gene: .
CDR3 protein: CASSLNGGLETQYF; CDR3 DNA: TGTGCCAGCAGCTTAAATGGAGGGTTGGAGACCCAGTACTTC; clone size: .; J gene: TRBJ2-5; V gene: TRBV7-3; D gene: .
CDR3 protein: CASSLHSGANVLTF; CDR3 DNA: TGTGCCAGCAGCTTACATTCTGGGGCCAACGTCCTGACTTTC; clone size: few; J gene: TRBJ2-6; V gene: TRBV7-2; D gene: .
CDR3 protein: CASSLGLNEQYF; CDR3 DNA: TGCGCCAGCAGCTTAGGACTAAACGAGCAGTACTTC; clone size: .; J gene: TRBJ2-7; V gene: TRBV5-1; D gene: .
CDR3 protein: CASSLSGRGYEQYF; CDR3 DNA: TGCGCCAGCAGCCTTAGCGGGAGGGGCTACGAGCAGTACTTC; clone size: .; J gene: TRBJ2-7; V gene: TRBV5-1; D gene: TRBD2
CDR3 protein: CASSPQQVRNGYTF; CDR3 DNA: TGTGCCAGTAGTCCTCAACAGGTGAGGAATGGCTACACCTTC; clone size: .; J gene: TRBJ1-2; V gene: TRBV19; D gene: .
CDR3 protein: CSVDKGGGEKLFF; CDR3 DNA: TGCAGCGTTGACAAAGGGGGGGGTGAAAAACTGTTTTTT; clone size: .; J gene: TRBJ1-4; V gene: TRBV29-1; D gene: .
CDR3 protein: CSVGYRDGGDTEAFF; CDR3 DNA: TGCAGCGTTGGGTACCGGGACGGAGGGGACACTGAAGCTTTCTTT; clone size: .; J gene: TRBJ1-1; V gene: TRBV29-1; D gene: .
CDR3 protein: CASSDYAASGRKEEQFF; CDR3 DNA: TGTGCCAGCAGTGACTATGCGGCTAGCGGGAGAAAAGAAGAGCAGTTCTTC; clone size: .; J gene: TRBJ2-1; V gene: TRBV2; D gene: TRBD2
CDR3 protein: CASSLGGVAGELFF; CDR3 DNA: TGTGCCAGCAGCTTAGGGGGAGTAGCCGGGGAGCTGTTTTTT; clone size: few; J gene: TRBJ2-2; V gene: TRBV7-2; D gene: .
CDR3 protein: CAISDGTSGRADTQYF; CDR3 DNA: TGTGCCATCAGTGACGGGACTAGCGGGAGGGCAGATACGCAGTATTTT; clone size: .; J gene: TRBJ2-3; V gene: TRBV10-3; D gene: TRBD2
CDR3 protein: CASSLADQPTYEQYF; CDR3 DNA: TGTGCCAGCAGCTTAGCGGATCAGCCGACCTACGAGCAGTACTTC; clone size: .; J gene: TRBJ2-7; V gene: TRBV7-9; D gene: .
CDR3 protein: CASRTRGGQGSTGELFF; CDR3 DNA: TGTGCCAGTAGGACCCGAGGGGGACAGGGGAGCACCGGGGAGCTGTTTTTT; clone size: .; J gene: TRBJ2-2; V gene: TRBV19; D gene: TRBD1
CDR3 protein: CASSLRLAGAGELFF; CDR3 DNA: TGTGCCAGCAGCTTGAGACTAGCGGGAGCCGGGGAGCTGTTTTTT; clone size: few; J gene: TRBJ2-2; V gene: TRBV5-4; D gene: TRBD2
CDR3 protein: CASSPTGAKSYEQYF; CDR3 DNA: TGTGCCAGCAGCCCGACGGGGGCGAAGTCCTACGAGCAGTACTTC; clone size: .; J gene: TRBJ2-7; V gene: TRBV6-6; D gene: .
CDR3 protein: CASSRPNTDTQYF; CDR3 DNA: TGTGCCAGTTCCCGCCCAAACACAGATACGCAGTATTTT; clone size: .; J gene: TRBJ2-3; V gene: TRBV27; D gene: .
CDR3 protein: CASSLIWVPGRDPRETQYF; CDR3 DNA: TGTGCCAGCAGCTTAATATGGGTTCCGGGAAGGGATCCCCGAGAGACCCAGTACTTC; clone size: .; J gene: TRBJ2-5; V gene: TRBV7-8; D gene: .
CDR3 protein: CASSQSAGADTQYF; CDR3 DNA: TGTGCCAGCAGCCAATCGGCGGGGGCAGATACGCAGTATTTT; clone size: .; J gene: TRBJ2-3; V gene: TRBV14; D gene: TRBD2
CDR3 protein: CASRPGLHTGELFF; CDR3 DNA: TGTGCCAGCAGACCGGGACTCCACACCGGGGAGCTGTTTTTT; clone size: .; J gene: TRBJ2-2; V gene: TRBV28; D gene: .